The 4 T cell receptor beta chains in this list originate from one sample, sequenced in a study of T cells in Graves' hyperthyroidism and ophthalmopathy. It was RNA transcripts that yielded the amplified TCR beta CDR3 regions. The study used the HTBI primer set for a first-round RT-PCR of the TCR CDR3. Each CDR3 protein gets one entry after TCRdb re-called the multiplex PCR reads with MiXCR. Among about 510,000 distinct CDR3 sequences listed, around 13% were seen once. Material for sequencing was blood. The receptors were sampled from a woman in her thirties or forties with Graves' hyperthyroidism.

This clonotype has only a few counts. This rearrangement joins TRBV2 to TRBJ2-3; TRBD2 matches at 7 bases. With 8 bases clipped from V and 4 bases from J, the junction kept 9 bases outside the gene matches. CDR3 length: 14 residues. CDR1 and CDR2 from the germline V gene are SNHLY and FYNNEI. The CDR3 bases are TGTGCCAGCTCGCGGGAGTGGGGGGCAGATACGCAGTATTTT. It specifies CASSREWGADTQYF.

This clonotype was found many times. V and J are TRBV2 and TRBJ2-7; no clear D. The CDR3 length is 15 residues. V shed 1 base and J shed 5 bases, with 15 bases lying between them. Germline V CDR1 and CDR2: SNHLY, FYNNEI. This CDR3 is CASSEGPGPGDEQYF. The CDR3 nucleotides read TGTGCCAGCAGTGAAGGGCCCGGGCCTGGGGACGAGCAGTACTTC.

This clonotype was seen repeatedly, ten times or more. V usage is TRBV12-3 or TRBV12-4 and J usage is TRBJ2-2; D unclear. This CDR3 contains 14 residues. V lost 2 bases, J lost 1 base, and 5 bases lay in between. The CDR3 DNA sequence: TGTGCCAGCAGTTTAAGACAGAACACCGGGGAGCTGTTTTTT. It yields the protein CASSLRQNTGELFF.

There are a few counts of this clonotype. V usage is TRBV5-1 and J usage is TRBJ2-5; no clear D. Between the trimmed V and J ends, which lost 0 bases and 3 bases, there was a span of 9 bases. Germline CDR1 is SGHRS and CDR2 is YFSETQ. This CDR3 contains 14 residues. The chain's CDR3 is CASSLGIRKETQYF. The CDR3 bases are TGCGCCAGCAGCTTGGGAATTAGGAAAGAGACCCAGTACTTC.